This TCR beta chain stems from a study of cytomegalovirus exposure and HLA in healthy donors. Study summary: The roughly 100 million unique TCR beta sequences, from 150 million to 200 million T cells, were found by an earlier analysis. Notes on the study in general: Later genetic work tied a missense DCLRE1C variant to beta-chain V and J trimming. Likely technical artifact: a cluster of highly shared sequence variants. The classifier was said to identify cytomegalovirus status with high specificity and sensitivity.

This PCR relied on a set of 60 Vbeta primers and 13 Jbeta primers. The repertoire was sequenced with immunoSEQ multiplex PCR; TCRdb's copy has only in-frame clones and lacks some. In the table there are some 170,000 clones, 75% to 90% of which are singletons. Remarks on this clone: Its specificity is not known.

V was trimmed by 5 bases and J by 6 bases, leaving 22 bases between them. The CDR3 length is 16 residues. Germline lookup yields CDR1 SGHAT and CDR2 FQNNGV. The sample taken for sequencing was PBMCs. The receptor comes from a man under 40 in good health and CMV-seronegative. V and J are TRBV11-2 and TRBJ1-2, with a possible D match to TRBD1 (5 bases). The CDR3 is CASSPSGRTKRHGYTF. DNA for the CDR3: TGTGCCAGCAGCCCAAGTGGTCGGACAAAGAGGCATGGCTACACCTTC.